The text below deals with one TCR beta chain. Which antigen it targets is not known. These data originate in a study of T cells expressing NK-cell markers (TCRdb year 2020). Turning to the overall study: In sorted CD3+CD56+NKG2C+, CD3+CD56+NKG2C- and CD3+CD56-NKG2C+ T-cell subsets from eight or nine donors, TCR beta-chain repertoires were profiled. Among the eight sequenced donors, only one was HCMV-seronegative, while the other seven were HCMV-seropositive. The study sequenced eight donors, all healthy volunteers chosen at random: three men and five women. Libraries were sequenced as 2 x 150 bp reads on Illumina HiSeq 2000/2500, MiSeq or NextSeq. On the study overall, not on this receptor specifically: Whether the expanded NKG2C-expressing T cell clones were specific for HCMV antigens was left unclear. For six donors, the dominant CD3+CD56+NKG2C+ clonotypes were among the top 10 CD8+ clonotypes and accounted for about 1.0-7.5% of CD8+ T cells. Those dominant clonotypes were again the most abundant among CD3+CD56-NKG2C+ cells in four donors, at 28.3-60.1%.

Sequencing relied on an Illumina HiSeq 2000. TCR beta cDNA libraries were made by 5'RACE template switching that added a universal primer site and unique molecular identifiers. cDNA synthesis was primed from the TCR beta constant segment and was followed by two successive PCR amplification steps. The study's own analysis went as follows. MIGEC was used to demultiplex reads and group the reads by UMI, and MiTCR was used to assemble and quantify clonotypes. To exclude erroneous sequences, only TCR cDNA sequences supported by at least two reads were retained. Downstream repertoire analysis used the tcR package, and clonotypes were matched across fractions by CDR3 nucleotide sequence plus V segment. VDJmatch was used to annotate antigen specificity against VDJdb, with one amino acid substitution in CDR3 allowed. After the reads were reprocessed by TCRdb, one entry was made per CDR3 protein sequence, with no DNA. These V and J calls originate from TCRdb's pipeline instead of the authors' own analysis. The sample's table covers some 390,000 distinct CDR3 sequences. About 10% of the sample lies in the top ten.

HCMV serostatus was determined by detecting HCMV-specific IgG in serum with a commercial ELISA kit. Peripheral blood mononuclear cells were isolated from blood by Ficoll density gradient centrifugation. Source material: blood T cells: a sorted CD56 or NKG2C T cell subset, CD4+ or CD8+ T cells, or bulk PBMC T cells (not recorded which). The origin of this receptor is a woman in her forties or fifties in good health. Donor details come from another sample of the same person, matched by shared clones.

The CDR3 protein: CASGLFSNTEAFF. The chain is made from TRBV7-9 and TRBJ1-1. Sequences SEHNR (CDR1) and FQNEAQ (CDR2) are obtained from the germline V gene (reference sequence). Including cysteine and phenylalanine, the CDR3 has 13 amino acids. No DNA was logged.